The following is a T cell receptor (beta chain) sequence with its context. Amplified TCR beta CDR3 regions came from RNA transcripts. TCR CDR3 regions were first amplified by RT-PCR with HTBI primers. TCRdb itself ran the multiplex PCR reads through MiXCR, one entry per CDR3 protein. The sample lists fewer than 400,000 distinct CDR3 sequences, roughly 14% occurring once. With 6 bases removed from V and 3 bases from J, the gap between germline ends came to 10 bases. Per germline, CDR1 ENHRY and CDR2 SYGVKD. The CDR3 sequence is 13 residues long. This sample was included in a study of T cells in Graves' hyperthyroidism and ophthalmopathy.

The receptor was isolated from a woman aged 18-29 years with Graves' hyperthyroidism that later progressed to Graves' ophthalmopathy. The V and J genes are TRBV10-3 and TRBJ2-3; D might be TRBD2 (6 bases). Sequencing was performed on blood. The DNA of the CDR3 is TGTGCCATCAGCGGACTAATAACAGATACGCAGTATTTT. Protein product: CAISGLITDTQYF.